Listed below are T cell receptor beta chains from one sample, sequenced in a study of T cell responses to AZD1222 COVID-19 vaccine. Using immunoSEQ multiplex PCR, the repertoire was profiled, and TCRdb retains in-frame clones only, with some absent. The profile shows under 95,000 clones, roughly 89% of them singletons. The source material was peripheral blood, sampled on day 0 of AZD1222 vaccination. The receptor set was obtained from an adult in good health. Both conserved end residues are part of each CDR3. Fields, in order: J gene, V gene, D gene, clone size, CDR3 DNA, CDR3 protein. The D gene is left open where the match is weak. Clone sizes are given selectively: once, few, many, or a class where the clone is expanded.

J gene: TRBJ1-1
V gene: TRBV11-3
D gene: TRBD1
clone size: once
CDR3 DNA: TGTGCCAGCAGTCGGGGGACAGGCGAGATGAACACTGAAGCTTTCTTT
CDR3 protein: CASSRGTGEMNTEAFF

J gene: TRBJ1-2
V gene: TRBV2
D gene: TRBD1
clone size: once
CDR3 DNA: TGTGCCAGCAGTACCTGGGACAGGGGCAGAGATAACTATGGCTACACCTTC
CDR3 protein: CASSTWDRGRDNYGYTF

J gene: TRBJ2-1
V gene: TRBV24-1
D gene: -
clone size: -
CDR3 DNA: TGTGCCACCAGTGAAGCCCCGGGGGCCACCTCCTACAATGAGCAGTTCTTC
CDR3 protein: CATSEAPGATSYNEQFF

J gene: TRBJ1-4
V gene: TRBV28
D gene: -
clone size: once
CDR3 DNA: TGTGCCAGCAAGCAAGGTACTCCACGGGAAAAACTGTTTTTT
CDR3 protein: CASKQGTPREKLFF

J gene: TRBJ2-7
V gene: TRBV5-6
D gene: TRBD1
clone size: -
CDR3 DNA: TGTGCCAGCAGCTTGGTTGGGACAGGCCCGTACGAGCAGTACTTC
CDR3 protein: CASSLVGTGPYEQYF

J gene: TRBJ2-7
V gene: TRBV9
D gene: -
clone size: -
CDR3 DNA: TGTGCCAGCAGCGTTGGTTCTTCCTACGAGCAGTACTTC
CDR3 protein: CASSVGSSYEQYF

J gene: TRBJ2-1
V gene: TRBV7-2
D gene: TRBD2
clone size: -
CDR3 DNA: TGTGCCAGCAGCTTCCTAGCGGGGGGACACAATGAGCAGTTCTTC
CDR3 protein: CASSFLAGGHNEQFF

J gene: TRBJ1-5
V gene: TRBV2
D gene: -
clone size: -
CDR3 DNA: TGTGCCAGCACCGAGAGCTCGGGATGGGGTGGCAATCAGCCCCAGCATTTT
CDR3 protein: CASTESSGWGGNQPQHF

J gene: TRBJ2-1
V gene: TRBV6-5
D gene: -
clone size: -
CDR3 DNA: TGTGCCATCCGTACCCTGGGGAATGAGCAGTTCTTC
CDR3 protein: CAIRTLGNEQFF

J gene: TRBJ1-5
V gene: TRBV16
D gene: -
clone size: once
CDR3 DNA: TGTGCCAGCAGCCAATTTCAAGGGGATAAGAGCAATCAGCCCCAGCATTTT
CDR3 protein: CASSQFQGDKSNQPQHF

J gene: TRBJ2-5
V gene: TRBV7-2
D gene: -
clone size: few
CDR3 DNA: TGTGCCAGCAGCTCCGGCTGGGTAGGACGCTCCGAGACCCAGTACTTC
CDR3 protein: CASSSGWVGRSETQYF

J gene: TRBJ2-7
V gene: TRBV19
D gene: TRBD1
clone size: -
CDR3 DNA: TGTGCCAGTAGTATGACCGGGACAGGGGTTACGCAGTACTTC
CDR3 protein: CASSMTGTGVTQYF

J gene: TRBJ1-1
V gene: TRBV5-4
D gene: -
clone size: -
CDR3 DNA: TGTGCCAGCACCCCCTCAGGGGCGGCCCGGACGGAAGCTTTCTTT
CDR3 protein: CASTPSGAARTEAFF

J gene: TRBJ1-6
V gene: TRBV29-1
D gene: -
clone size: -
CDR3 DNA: TGCAGCGCCCGGACTGAGAGCTCCTATAATTCACCCCTCCACTTT
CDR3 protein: CSARTESSYNSPLHF

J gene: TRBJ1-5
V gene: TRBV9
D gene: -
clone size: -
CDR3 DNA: TGTGCCAGCAGCGCTCAGGGGCCTGGGCCCCAGCATTTT
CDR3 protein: CASSAQGPGPQHF

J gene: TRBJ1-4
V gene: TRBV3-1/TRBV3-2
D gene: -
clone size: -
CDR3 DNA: TGTGCCAGCACCCCCGGGGGGTGGGATGAAAAACTGTTTTTT
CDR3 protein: CASTPGGWDEKLFF

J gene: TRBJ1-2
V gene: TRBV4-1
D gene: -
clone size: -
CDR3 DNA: TGCGCCAGCAGCCACAACTCGGGTGGCTACACCTTC
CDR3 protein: CASSHNSGGYTF

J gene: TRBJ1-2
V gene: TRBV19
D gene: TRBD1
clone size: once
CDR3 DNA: TGTGCCAGTAGCGCACAACCACGGACAGGGGCGGATGGCTACACCTTC
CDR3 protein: CASSAQPRTGADGYTF

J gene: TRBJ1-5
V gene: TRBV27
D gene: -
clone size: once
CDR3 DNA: TGTGCCAGCAGTTTGACATATGATCAGCCCCAGCATTTT
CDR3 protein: CASSLTYDQPQHF

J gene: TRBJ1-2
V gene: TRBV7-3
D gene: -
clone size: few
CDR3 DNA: TGTGCCAGCAGCTTCGGGGGCTCGGCTGTCTATGGCTACACCTTC
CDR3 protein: CASSFGGSAVYGYTF

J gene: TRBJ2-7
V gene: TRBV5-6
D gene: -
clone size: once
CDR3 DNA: TGTGCCAGCAGCTTAGGTGCCAGCCACTACGAGCAGTACTTC
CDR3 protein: CASSLGASHYEQYF

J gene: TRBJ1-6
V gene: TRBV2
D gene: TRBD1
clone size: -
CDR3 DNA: TGTGCCAGCAGTGTAACAGGGGGTACTAATTCACCCCTCCACTTT
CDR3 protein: CASSVTGGTNSPLHF

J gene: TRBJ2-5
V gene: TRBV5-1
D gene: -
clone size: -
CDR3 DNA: TGCGCCAGCAGCTTGACTGAGACCCAGTACTTC
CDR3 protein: CASSLTETQYF

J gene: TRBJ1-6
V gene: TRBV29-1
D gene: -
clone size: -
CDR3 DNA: TGCAGCGTTGCCGAGCCGAATTCACCCCTCCACTTT
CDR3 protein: CSVAEPNSPLHF

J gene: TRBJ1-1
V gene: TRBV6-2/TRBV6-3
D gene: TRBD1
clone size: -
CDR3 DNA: TGTGCCAGCAGCCATTCGAGATCGACAGGGGGCAAGGTTAAGACTGAAGCTTTCTTT
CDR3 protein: CASSHSRSTGGKVKTEAFF